This TCR beta chain was recorded in a study of T cells in Graves' hyperthyroidism and ophthalmopathy. Whole-study context: Peripheral blood draws took place at initial diagnosis, ahead of any treatment. Study-wide findings and caveats: A model built on 13 V-J features separated ophthalmopathy from stable hyperthyroidism. Among clonotypes expanded in thyroid above 0.001, most were also found in blood.

Calling Graves' hyperthyroidism stable meant ophthalmopathy did not progress within 18 months. The CDR3 has 13 amino acids. V was pared by 2 bases and J by 10 bases, with 13 bases between. The V gene's germline CDR1 is SGHDT and CDR2 YYEEEE. There are a few counts of this clonotype. The antigen is undetermined. Amplification of TCR beta CDR3 regions was performed using RNA transcripts as template. During a first-round RT-PCR of the TCR CDR3, the HTBI primer set was used. TCRdb independently ran MiXCR on the multiplex PCR reads; one entry per CDR3 protein. The table lists some 440,000 distinct CDR3 sequences, roughly 14% of them singletons, with 7.5% to 8% in the top ten.

The clonotype comes from a young woman with Graves' hyperthyroidism. The material sequenced was blood. The genes are TRBV5-6 and TRBJ2-1; D is undetermined. Here the CDR3 DNA reads TGTGCCAGCAGCTTCCTCCCCACCCGAGAGCAGTTCTTC. It codes for CASSFLPTREQFF.